The 18 T cell receptor beta chains below come from one sample, sequenced in a study of siplizumab effects on memory and regulatory T cells. Some clones are missing from TCRdb's copy, which holds only in-frame ones; the method was immunoSEQ multiplex PCR. This sample has over 100,000 clones; approximately 90% occur once, and the top ten carry around 1.1%. The sequenced sample was CD4+ T cells sorted from blood. Receptors were obtained from a human donor in good health.

The rearrangement uses TRBV11-2 and TRBJ2-2, with D maybe TRBD2 (5 bases). CDR1 is SGHAT, CDR2 FQNNGV, per germline. This CDR3 region has 13 residues. The V and J ends lost 1 base and 6 bases respectively, with 6 bases between them. CDR3 coding DNA: TGTGCCAGCAGCTTAGCAGCGGCCGGGGAGCTGTTTTTT. This sequence encodes CASSLAAAGELFF.

The chain has TRBV6-4 and TRBJ2-1; 8 positions agree with TRBD2. The CDR3 totals 13 residues. From germline, CDR1 is MRHNA and CDR2 SNTAGT. V lost 5 bases, J lost 5 bases, and 2 bases stayed unmatched. The CDR3 coding sequence is TGTGCCAGCAGTTTGACTAGCGACAATGAGCAGTTCTTC. Encoded protein: CASSLTSDNEQFF.

The V call is TRBV18, the J call TRBJ1-5; 10 bases map to TRBD1. This CDR3 has 15 amino acids. V lost 4 bases, J lost 6 bases, and 6 bases stayed unmatched. Germline values: CDR1 KGHSH, CDR2 LQKENI. CDR3 DNA sequence: TGTGCCAGCTCACGGGGGACAGGGGTAATTCAGCCCCAGCATTTT. The encoded protein is CASSRGTGVIQPQHF.

V and J are TRBV5-1 and TRBJ1-2; 9 bases line up with TRBD1. The CDR3 runs to 16 residues. V lost 3 bases, J lost 4 bases, and 10 bases stayed unmatched. The germline CDR1 and CDR2 sequences are SGHRS and YFSETQ. CDR3 amino acids: CASSSLSGQGPYGYTF. The CDR3 bases are TGCGCCAGCAGCTCGCTCTCGGGACAGGGTCCCTATGGCTACACCTTC.

The J gene is TRBJ2-1, the V gene TRBV5-6; D is perhaps TRBD2 (6 bases). With 4 bases removed from V and 4 bases from J, the gap between germline ends came to 15 bases. Looked up from germline, CDR1 is SGHDT and CDR2 is YYEEEE. The CDR3 contains 15 residues. The CDR3 reads CASSTGEVGYNEQFF. The CDR3 coding sequence is TGTGCCAGCAGCACGGGGGAGGTTGGATACAATGAGCAGTTCTTC.

The rearrangement joins TRBV14 to TRBJ1-1, with a possible D match to TRBD1 (6 bases). Germline V gene data show CDR1 as SGHDN and CDR2 as FVKESK. Trimming stripped 6 bases from V and 4 bases from J, with 9 bases between. This CDR3 is built from 12 residues. Written as DNA, the CDR3 is TGTGCCAGCAGTAGGGGGTTCACTGAAGCTTTCTTT. The encoded protein is CASSRGFTEAFF.

A note on this clone: No DNA is shown, since the ends of the CDR3 on it are uncertain; the CDR3 is the one TCRdb lists. The rearrangement links TRBV21-1 to TRBJ2-1; TRBD2 is the table's D call and was not checked against the DNA. TRBV21-1 is described as a pseudogene. The CDR3 has 17 amino acids, counting both end residues. Here the CDR3 reads CASRIPPSWAGGNEQFF.

The rearrangement links TRBV30 to TRBJ2-1; D not resolved. V was trimmed by 4 bases and J by 3 bases, leaving 13 bases between them. The CDR3 totals 14 residues. CDR1 GTSNPN and CDR2 SVGIG come from the germline V gene (reference sequence). The CDR3 DNA follows: TGTGCCTGGAAGTCCCACTCCCTCTACAATGAGCAGTTCTTC. Translation: CAWKSHSLYNEQFF.

The chain uses TRBV18 and TRBJ2-1, with D unresolved. V lost 3 bases and J 4 bases, leaving 7 bases between the germline ends. Germline assignment: CDR1 KGHSH and CDR2 LQKENI. The CDR3 runs to 13 residues. CDR3 amino acids: CASSPGLYNEQFF. CDR3 nucleotides: TGTGCCAGCTCACCGGGTCTTTACAATGAGCAGTTCTTC.

DNA for the CDR3: TGTGCCAGCAGAGGTTTCGACACTGAAGCTTTCTTT. It specifies CASRGFDTEAFF. The genes are TRBV6-6 and TRBJ1-1; no reliable D call. V dropped 6 bases and J dropped 3 bases, with 8 bases sitting between them. This CDR3 region has 12 residues. The germline V gene has CDR1 MNHNY and CDR2 SVGAGI (reference sequence).

This clone was observed once. CDR3 nucleotide sequence: TGCGCCAGCAGCTTACCGAACACCGGGGAGCTGTTTTTT. It yields the protein CASSLPNTGELFF. This chain uses TRBV5-1 with TRBJ2-2; no definite D call. The CDR3 runs to 13 residues. Trimming left V 2 bases short and J 0 bases short, with 2 bases between. Germline V lookup: CDR1 SGHRS, CDR2 YFSETQ.

This sequence joins TRBV19 and TRBJ1-5; possible D gene TRBD1, 5 bases. This CDR3 has 16 residues. CDR1 LNHDA and CDR2 SQIVND come from the germline V gene (reference sequence). The ends were cut back, 1 base at V and 2 bases at J, with 12 bases in the middle. CDR3 region: CASSIVGGAGNQPQHF. The CDR3 region has the DNA TGTGCCAGTAGTATAGTAGGAGGGGCGGGCAATCAGCCCCAGCATTTT.

The gene calls are TRBV5-6 and TRBJ2-6; D is ambiguous. V was clipped by 0 bases and J by 0 bases, with 13 bases between them. CDR1 and CDR2 (germline): SGHDT, YYEEEE. The CDR3 loop spans 18 amino acids. CDR3 amino acids: CASSLAGEPFSGANVLTF. Written as DNA, the CDR3 is TGTGCCAGCAGCTTGGCAGGAGAGCCCTTCTCTGGGGCCAACGTCCTGACTTTC.

The genes are TRBV19 and TRBJ1-5, with 10 bases identical to TRBD1. After removal of 6 bases from V and 0 bases from J, the junction contained 11 bases not matched to a gene. In germline, CDR1 is LNHDA, CDR2 SQIVND (reference sequence). The CDR3 has 18 residues. The CDR3 spells CASSRTGGRAYSNQPQHF. CDR3 bases: TGTGCCAGTAGCCGGACAGGGGGTCGGGCTTATAGCAATCAGCCCCAGCATTTT.

The V and J genes are TRBV5-1 and TRBJ2-1; a possible D gene is TRBD1 (7 bases). V lost 3 bases, J lost 6 bases, and 22 bases lay in between. The CDR3 totals 17 residues. Germline loops: CDR1 SGHRS, CDR2 YFSETQ. The CDR3 nucleotides read TGCGCCAGCAGCTGGGACGTAACAGGGGAGGTTACCAATGAGCAGTTCTTC. Amino acid sequence: CASSWDVTGEVTNEQFF.

This chain joins TRBV28 and TRBJ2-7, with D tentatively TRBD1 or TRBD2 (5 bases each). The V gene lost 4 bases and the J gene lost 2 bases, with 15 bases spanning the gap. The germline V gene encodes CDR1 MDHEN and CDR2 SYDVKM. This CDR3 region has 15 residues. The DNA of the CDR3 is TGTGCCAGCAGTTCCGGGACCCGGATTCCCTACGAGCAGTACTTC. It codes for CASSSGTRIPYEQYF.

The chain recombines TRBV28 with TRBJ2-1; 7 positions match TRBD1. Germline V gene lookup returns CDR1 MDHEN and CDR2 SYDVKM. The ends lost 8 bases at V and 10 bases at J; junction bases unmatched: 8. CDR3 length: 12 residues. CDR3 residues: CASQTGPGEQFF. The CDR3 bases are TGTGCCAGCCAGACAGGGCCTGGGGAGCAGTTCTTC.

The chain has TRBV29-1 and TRBJ2-7; TRBD1 agrees at 10 bases. With 4 bases clipped from V and 2 bases from J, the junction kept 2 bases outside the gene matches. The CDR3 is 13 residues long. The germline V gene encodes CDR1 SQVTM and CDR2 ANQGSEA. Here the CDR3 DNA reads TGCAGCGTTGTCGGACAGGGGGCCTACGAGCAGTACTTC. Its translation is CSVVGQGAYEQYF.